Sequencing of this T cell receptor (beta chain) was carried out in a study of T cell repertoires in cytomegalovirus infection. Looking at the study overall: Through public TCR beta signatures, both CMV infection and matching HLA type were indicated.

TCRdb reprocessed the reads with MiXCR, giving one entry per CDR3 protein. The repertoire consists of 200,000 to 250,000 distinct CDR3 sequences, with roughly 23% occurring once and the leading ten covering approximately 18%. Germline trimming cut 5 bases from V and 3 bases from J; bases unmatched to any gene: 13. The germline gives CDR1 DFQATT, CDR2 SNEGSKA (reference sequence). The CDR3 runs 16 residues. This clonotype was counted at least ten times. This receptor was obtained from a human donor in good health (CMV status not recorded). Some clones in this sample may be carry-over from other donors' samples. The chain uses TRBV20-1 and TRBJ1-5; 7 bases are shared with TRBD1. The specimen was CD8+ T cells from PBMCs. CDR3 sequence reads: CSALEVGTDFNQPQHF. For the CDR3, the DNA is TGCAGTGCTCTCGAGGTGGGGACAGACTTCAATCAGCCCCAGCATTTT.